This TCR beta chain was captured in a study of early T cells in non-severe SARS-CoV-2 infection. Study-level background: The authors sequenced bulk RNA from unsorted whole blood, leaving chains unpaired.

Individual cDNA molecules were tagged with unique molecular identifiers, the study reported. One entry per CDR3 protein, called by TCRdb with MiXCR from the 5' RACE reads. The table records about 99,000 distinct CDR3 sequences, approximately 17% of them present only once. About this clonotype itself: As yet, its antigen is unknown.

Findings of the study overall: Database matching using VDJdb favored anti-spike CD8 responses, with private and CD4 specificities left missing.

The CDR3 runs 15 residues. Germline assignment: CDR1 SGHVS and CDR2 FQNEAQ. Trimming took 5 bases from V and 4 from J; bases not matched to a gene: 10. The sequenced sample consisted of whole blood. The chain employs TRBV7-8 and TRBJ1-1, with TRBD1 matching 7 bases. This receptor was obtained from an adult who was a healthcare worker with PCR-confirmed SARS-CoV-2 infection or an uninfected control (not recorded which). The CDR3 coding sequence is TGTGCCAGCAGCCCCACGACAGGGATGCTCACTGAAGCTTTCTTT. Its translation is CASSPTTGMLTEAFF.